This T cell receptor beta chain is from a study of cytomegalovirus exposure and HLA in healthy donors. Study-level background: Later, an analysis reported that the roughly 120 validation repertoires had used the same platform as the approximately 670 first-cohort repertoires. Study findings and constraints: Associated with cytomegalovirus, according to the listing, were 150 to 200 TCR beta chains. In the 130 or so validation repertoires, a later analysis found that first-cohort TCR clusters tended to co-occur. With high specificity and sensitivity, the classifier reportedly diagnosed cytomegalovirus status.

The ends lost 5 bases at V and 3 bases at J; junction bases unmatched: 5. The germline CDR1 and CDR2 sequences are SEHNR and FQNEAQ (reference sequence). The CDR3 is made up of 14 amino acids. Remarks on this clone: Its antigen is unknown.

Sequencing was performed with immunoSEQ multiplex PCR; in TCRdb, only in-frame clones are kept and a portion is missing. There are roughly 130,000 clones in the sample; roughly four fifths occur only once, and almost 1.5% lies in the top ten. This clonotype originated in a young woman in good health and CMV-seronegative. This chain uses TRBV7-9 with TRBJ2-3; 7 nucleotides match TRBD1. The sample taken for sequencing was PBMCs. In DNA, the CDR3 is TGTGCCAGCAGCCCAAGGGACAGAACAGATACGCAGTATTTT. Translated: CASSPRDRTDTQYF.